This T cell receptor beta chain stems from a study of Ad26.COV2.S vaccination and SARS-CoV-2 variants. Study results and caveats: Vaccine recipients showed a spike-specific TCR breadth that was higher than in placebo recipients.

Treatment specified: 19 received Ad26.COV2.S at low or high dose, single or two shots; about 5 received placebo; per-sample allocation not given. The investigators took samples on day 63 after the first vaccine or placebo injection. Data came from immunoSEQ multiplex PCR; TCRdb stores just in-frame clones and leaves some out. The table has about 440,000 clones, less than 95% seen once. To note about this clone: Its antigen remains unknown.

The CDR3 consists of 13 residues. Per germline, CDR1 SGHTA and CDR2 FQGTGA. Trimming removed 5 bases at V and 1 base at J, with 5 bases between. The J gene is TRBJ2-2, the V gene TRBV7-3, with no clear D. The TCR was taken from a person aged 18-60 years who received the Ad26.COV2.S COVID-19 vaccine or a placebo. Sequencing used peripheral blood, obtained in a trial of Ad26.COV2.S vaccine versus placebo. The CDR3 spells CASSDKNTGELFF. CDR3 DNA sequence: TGTGCCAGCAGCGACAAGAACACCGGGGAGCTGTTTTTT.